This TCR beta chain was observed in a study of T-cell memory formation after mild COVID-19. cDNA libraries for TCR alpha and TCR beta, carrying sample barcodes and UMIs, came from 5'RACE with constant-segment primers. TCRdb passed the 5' RACE reads through MiXCR, listing each CDR3 protein once. This table holds some 440,000 distinct CDR3 sequences, around 25% found once. There are a few counts of this clonotype. The V segment lost 4 bases and the J segment 6 bases; nucleotides outside the gene matches: 5. The CDR3 length is 13 residues. Germline CDR1 and CDR2: SGHRS and YFSETQ. The TCR originated in an adult woman who had mild COVID-19 (a few samples of this study predate the infection). Cell type and time point are not known. Sequenced input: PBMCs or a T cell subset sorted from them (not recorded which). The J gene is TRBJ1-1, the V gene TRBV5-1; 8 nucleotides align to TRBD1. In DNA form, the CDR3 reads TGCGCCAGCAGCGGGGGGACAGGTTCTGAAGCTTTCTTT. Translating it yields CASSGGTGSEAFF.